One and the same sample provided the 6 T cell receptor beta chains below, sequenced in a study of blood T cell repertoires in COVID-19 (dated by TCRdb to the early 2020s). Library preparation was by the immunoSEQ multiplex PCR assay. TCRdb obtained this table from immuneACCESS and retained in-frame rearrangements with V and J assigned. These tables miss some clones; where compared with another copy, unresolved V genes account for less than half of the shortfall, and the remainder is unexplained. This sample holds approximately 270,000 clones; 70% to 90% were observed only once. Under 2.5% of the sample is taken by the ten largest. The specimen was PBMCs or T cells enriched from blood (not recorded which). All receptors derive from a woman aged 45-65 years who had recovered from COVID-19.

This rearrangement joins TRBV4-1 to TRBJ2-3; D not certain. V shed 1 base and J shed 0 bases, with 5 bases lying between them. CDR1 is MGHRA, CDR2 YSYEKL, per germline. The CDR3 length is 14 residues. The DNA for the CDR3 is TGCGCCAGCAGCCAAGTTACAAGCACAGATACGCAGTATTTT. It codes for CASSQVTSTDTQYF.

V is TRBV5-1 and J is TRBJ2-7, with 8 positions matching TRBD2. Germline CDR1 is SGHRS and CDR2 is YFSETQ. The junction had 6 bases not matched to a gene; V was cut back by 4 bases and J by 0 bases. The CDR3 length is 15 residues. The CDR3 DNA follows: TGCGCCAGCAGCCAACTAGCGGAAAGCTCCTACGAGCAGTACTTC. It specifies CASSQLAESSYEQYF.

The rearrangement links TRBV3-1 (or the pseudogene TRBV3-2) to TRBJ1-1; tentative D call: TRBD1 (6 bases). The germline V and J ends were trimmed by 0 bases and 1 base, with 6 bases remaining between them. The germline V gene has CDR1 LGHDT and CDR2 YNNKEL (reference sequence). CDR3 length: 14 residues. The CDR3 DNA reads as TGTGCCAGCAGCCAAGAGACAGGGAACACTGAAGCTTTCTTT. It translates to CASSQETGNTEAFF.

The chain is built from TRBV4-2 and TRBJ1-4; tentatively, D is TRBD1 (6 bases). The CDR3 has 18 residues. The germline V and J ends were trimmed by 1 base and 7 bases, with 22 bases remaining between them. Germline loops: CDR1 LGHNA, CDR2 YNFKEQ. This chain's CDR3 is CASSQAGVAGIGIEKLFF. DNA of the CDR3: TGTGCCAGCAGCCAAGCAGGGGTTGCAGGGATCGGTATTGAAAAACTGTTTTTT.

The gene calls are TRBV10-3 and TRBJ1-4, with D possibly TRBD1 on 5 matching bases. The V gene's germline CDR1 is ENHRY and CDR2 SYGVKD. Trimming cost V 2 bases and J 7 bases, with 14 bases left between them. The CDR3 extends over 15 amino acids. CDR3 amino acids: CAISEGDSNVEKLFF. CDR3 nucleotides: TGTGCCATCAGTGAGGGAGACAGTAATGTTGAAAAACTGTTTTTT.

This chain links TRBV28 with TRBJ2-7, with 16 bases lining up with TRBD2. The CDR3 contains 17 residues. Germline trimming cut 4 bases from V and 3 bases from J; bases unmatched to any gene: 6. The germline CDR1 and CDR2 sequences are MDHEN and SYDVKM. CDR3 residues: CASSSGTSGRADYEQYF. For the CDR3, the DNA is TGTGCCAGCAGTTCCGGGACTAGCGGGAGGGCCGACTACGAGCAGTACTTC.